These T cell receptor beta chains were read from a single sample in a study of blood T cell repertoires in COVID-19. Profiling relied on immunoSEQ multiplex PCR, and the TCRdb table lists in-frame clones only, not all of them. The sample contains 200,000 to 250,000 clones, about 80% of which appear only once. The material sequenced was peripheral blood. The receptors stem from a woman at least 80 years old with COVID-19, enrolled during active disease. The CDR3 runs from the conserved cysteine through the conserved F or W. Fields, in order: J gene, clone size, V gene, D gene, CDR3 protein, CDR3 DNA. The D gene is left open where the match is weak. The listing skips clone size in some rows; elsewhere it reads once, few, many or a size class.

TRBJ1-2	.	TRBV29-1	.	CSVEGPTTARSNYGYTF	TGCAGCGTTGAGGGGCCGACAACAGCCCGTTCTAACTATGGCTACACCTTC
TRBJ1-1	.	TRBV9	.	CASSVQGGTEAFF	TGTGCCAGCAGCGTACAGGGAGGAACTGAAGCTTTCTTT
TRBJ1-1	.	TRBV3-1/TRBV3-2	TRBD1	CASSQGTGNTEAFF	TGTGCCAGCAGCCAAGGGACAGGGAACACTGAAGCTTTCTTT
TRBJ2-3	.	TRBV5-6	.	CASSHKRFTDTQYF	TGTGCCAGCAGCCATAAGCGGTTTACAGATACGCAGTATTTT
TRBJ2-2	.	TRBV11-3	TRBD2	CASSWGLAGDFTGELFF	TGTGCCAGCAGCTGGGGACTAGCGGGAGATTTTACCGGGGAGCTGTTTTTT
TRBJ2-3	.	TRBV28	TRBD1	CASRNTGASTDTQYF	TGTGCCAGCAGAAATACAGGGGCCAGTACAGATACGCAGTATTTT
TRBJ2-5	.	TRBV18	TRBD2	CASSPPSLAGRTQYF	TGTGCCAGCTCACCACCAAGTCTAGCGGGGCGGACCCAGTACTTC
TRBJ2-7	.	TRBV6-1	.	CASSEARAIYEQYF	TGTGCCAGCAGTGAAGCCAGGGCAATCTACGAGCAGTACTTC
TRBJ2-1	many	TRBV7-3	TRBD2	CASSFTGLDYNEQFF	TGTGCCAGCAGCTTTACGGGACTAGATTACAATGAGCAGTTCTTC
TRBJ2-7	.	TRBV3-1/TRBV3-2	.	CASSRHRETYEQYF	TGTGCCAGCAGCCGGCACAGGGAGACCTACGAGCAGTACTTC
TRBJ1-1	.	TRBV18	.	CASSPGLSGMGTEAFF	TGTGCCAGCTCACCAGGGCTCTCGGGGATGGGGACTGAAGCTTTCTTT
TRBJ1-6	.	TRBV9	.	CASSVGRQGNSPLHF	TGTGCCAGCAGCGTAGGGCGGCAGGGAAATTCACCCCTCCACTTT
TRBJ2-1	.	TRBV27	.	CASRPLIQVRNEQFF	TGTGCCAGCAGACCCCTAATTCAAGTCAGGAATGAGCAGTTCTTC
TRBJ1-1	.	TRBV11-3	TRBD1	CASSIGQAAAFF	TGTGCCAGCAGCATAGGACAGGCGGCAGCTTTCTTT
TRBJ1-2	.	TRBV9	TRBD1	CASSSGQGVGYTF	TGTGCCAGCAGCTCCGGACAGGGCGTTGGCTACACCTTC
TRBJ2-3	once	TRBV5-1	TRBD2	CASSHGLAGAPRGTDTQYF	TGCGCCAGCAGCCACGGACTAGCGGGGGCCCCACGGGGCACAGATACGCAGTATTTT
TRBJ2-6	.	TRBV7-9	.	CASSPTESGANVLTF	TGTGCCAGCAGCCCAACAGAATCTGGGGCCAACGTCCTGACTTTC
TRBJ2-7	.	TRBV2	TRBD2	CASSTTGTSWPYEQYF	TGTGCCAGCAGTACCACCGGGACTAGCTGGCCTTACGAGCAGTACTTC
TRBJ1-5	.	TRBV5-5	.	CASSLYPDSNQPQHF	TGTGCCAGCAGCTTATACCCAGATAGCAATCAGCCCCAGCATTTT
TRBJ1-4	.	TRBV10-3	TRBD1	CAISGGQGAEKLFF	TGTGCCATCAGTGGAGGACAGGGGGCGGAAAAACTGTTTTTT
TRBJ1-3	.	TRBV7-2	TRBD1	CASSSRTGVGNTIYF	TGTGCCAGCAGCTCACGAACAGGGGTGGGAAACACCATATATTTT
TRBJ2-7	.	TRBV9	TRBD1	CASSTRGRSEQYF	TGTGCCAGCAGCACCAGGGGGCGGAGCGAGCAGTACTTC
TRBJ2-5	.	TRBV19	TRBD2	CASTMGGRRETQYF	TGTGCCAGTACCATGGGGGGGAGGCGGGAGACCCAGTACTTC
TRBJ1-1	.	TRBV7-9	.	CASSPPLTVSTEAFF	TGTGCCAGCAGCCCGCCCCTGACTGTAAGCACTGAAGCTTTCTTT
TRBJ1-5	.	TRBV18	.	CASSPSTGYSNQPQHF	TGTGCCAGCTCACCGTCGACAGGTTATAGCAATCAGCCCCAGCATTTT
TRBJ1-2	many	TRBV10-3	.	CAIRVGDNYGYTF	TGTGCCATCCGGGTAGGGGATAACTATGGCTACACCTTC